The next 17 T cell receptor beta chains were all read from a single sample in a study of blood T cell repertoires in COVID-19 (TCRdb year 2020). The library came from the immunoSEQ multiplex PCR assay. TCRdb obtained this table from immuneACCESS and retained in-frame rearrangements with V and J assigned. These tables miss some clones; where compared with another copy, unresolved V genes account for less than half of the shortfall, and the remainder is unexplained. The sample profile shows more than 250,000 clones; 86% of them were found once. The ten largest clonotypes hold about 3.5% of the sample. Material for sequencing was peripheral blood. The source of these receptors is a man in his late teens or twenties with active or convalescent COVID-19.

V and J are TRBV19 and TRBJ2-5, with D possibly matching TRBD1 (6 bases). This CDR3 contains 12 residues. Trimming cost V 10 bases and J 2 bases, with 11 bases left between them. CDR1 LNHDA and CDR2 SQIVND come from the germline V gene (reference sequence). CDR3 sequence (DNA): TGTGCCACAGGGGATGAGCAAGAGACCCAGTACTTC. Amino acids: CATGDEQETQYF.

The chain carries TRBV24-1 and TRBJ2-1; TRBD2 aligns across 16 bases. The CDR3 extends over 19 amino acids. Germline V gene lookup returns CDR1 KGHDR and CDR2 SFDVKD. V shed 5 bases and J 2 bases; nucleotides not matched to a gene: 8. The DNA of the CDR3 is TGTGCCACCAGTGTGGGCGGGACTAGCGGGAGGGCCGCCTACAATGAGCAGTTCTTC. This translates into CATSVGGTSGRAAYNEQFF.

A note on this clone: Other DNA sequences within the sample encode an identical CDR3. The V gene is TRBV7-2, the J gene TRBJ2-1; 8 bases fit TRBD1. The CDR3 is 15 residues long. CDR1 and CDR2 from the germline V gene are SGHTA and FQGNSA. J was trimmed by 7 bases and V by 3 bases; bases with no gene match: 8. This chain's CDR3 is CASSFGQGAGNEQFF. Here the CDR3 DNA reads TGTGCCAGCAGCTTTGGGCAGGGGGCGGGGAATGAGCAGTTCTTC.

This chain links TRBV30 with TRBJ2-1; the match to TRBD1 covers 10 bases. The junction had 7 bases not matched to a gene; V was cut back by 0 bases and J by 2 bases. Germline V CDR1 and CDR2: GTSNPN, SVGIG (reference sequence). This CDR3 has 17 residues. The CDR3 DNA is TGTGCCTGGAGTGTACCGGGACAGGGGCCAACCTACAATGAGCAGTTCTTC. Its protein is CAWSVPGQGPTYNEQFF.

The rearrangement uses TRBV6-5 and TRBJ2-7; 8 positions match TRBD1. CDR1 and CDR2 from the germline V gene are MNHEY and SVGAGI. CDR3 size: 14 residues. The V and J ends lost 8 bases and 3 bases, in that order; junction bases with no gene match: 9. As DNA, the CDR3 is TGTGCCAGCGAAATCGGGACAGGAATCTACGAGCAGTACTTC. Translated: CASEIGTGIYEQYF.

This chain joins TRBV28 and TRBJ2-7; TRBD1 agrees at 10 bases. CDR3 length: 16 amino acids. Germline values: CDR1 MDHEN, CDR2 SYDVKM. The V and J ends lost 6 bases and 5 bases, in that order; junction bases with no gene match: 13. In nucleotides, the CDR3 is TGTGCCAGCAGCCCTGCAGGGGGACAGGGGACCCACGAGCAGTACTTC. This translates into CASSPAGGQGTHEQYF.

J is TRBJ1-2 and V is TRBV6-5; D may be TRBD1 (5 bases). The CDR3 sequence is 15 residues long. Trimming cost V 0 bases and J 6 bases, with 14 bases left between them. Per the germline V gene, CDR1 is MNHEY and CDR2 is SVGAGI. The CDR3 DNA reads as TGTGCCAGCAGTTACTCAGAGGGACTGGTAGATGGCTACACCTTC. Protein sequence: CASSYSEGLVDGYTF.

The chain is built from TRBV11-3 and TRBJ2-5; D is undetermined. CDR3 size: 14 residues. The germline gives CDR1 SGHNT, CDR2 YENEEA. V lost 5 bases to trimming and J lost 0 bases, with 10 bases between them. CDR3 DNA: TGTGCCAGCAGCCATCGAGACTACCAAGAGACCCAGTACTTC. As protein: CASSHRDYQETQYF.

The CDR3 sequence is CASSSYVTGSTGYTF. The DNA of the CDR3 is TGTGCCAGCAGTTCGTACGTCACAGGGTCTACTGGCTACACCTTC. J is TRBJ1-2 and V is TRBV6-5; maybe TRBD1 (6 bases). The CDR3 loop spans 15 amino acids. Germline-derived CDR1 and CDR2 are MNHEY and SVGAGI. Trimming pared 4 bases from V and 7 bases from J, leaving 19 bases between.

The CDR3: CASTPEASATGELFF. As DNA, the CDR3 is TGTGCCAGTACCCCTGAGGCTAGCGCCACCGGGGAGCTGTTTTTT. The genes are TRBV25-1 and TRBJ2-2, with D possibly TRBD2 on 6 matching bases. V dropped 9 bases and J dropped 4 bases, with 18 bases sitting between them. The CDR3 is 15 amino acids. Germline loops: CDR1 MGHDK, CDR2 SYGVNS.

This rearrangement joins TRBV27 to TRBJ2-7; TRBD2 matches 7 bases. The CDR3 extends over 12 amino acids. Losses at the gene ends were 4 bases for V and 7 bases for J; bases not matched to a gene: 4. Germline CDR1 MNHEY, CDR2 SMNVEV (reference sequence). CDR3 in DNA: TGTGCCAGCAGTTATTCCGGGAGGGAGCAGTACTTC. This gives the protein CASSYSGREQYF.

This clone was detected a few times. V is TRBV30 and J is TRBJ1-6; 8 bases are shared with TRBD1. Germline-derived CDR1 and CDR2 are GTSNPN and SVGIG (reference sequence). V dropped 0 bases and J dropped 10; count of bases not matched to a gene: 17. This CDR3 contains 18 residues. In DNA form, the CDR3 reads TGTGCCTGGAGTGTACCACTAGGGCAGGGGGCTTCGTGGTCACCCCTCCACTTT. It specifies CAWSVPLGQGASWSPLHF.

This clone was observed a few times. V gene TRBV27 combines with J gene TRBJ1-4; no clear D gene. Trimming pared 8 bases from V and 8 bases from J, leaving 18 bases between. CDR1 MNHEY and CDR2 SMNVEV come from the germline V gene (reference sequence). The CDR3 runs to 14 residues. The DNA for the CDR3 is TGTGCCAGCCAACGGGCCCTTGGAGGGGAAAAACTGTTTTTT. Translating gives CASQRALGGEKLFF.

Notes on this clone: Germline is not matched at one junction end, which may reflect a read error. The CDR3 sequence is CASSMTGAPKF. In nucleotides, the CDR3 is TGTGCCAGCAGTATGACAGGGGCACCGAAATTC. The chain has TRBV6-2 or TRBV6-3 and TRBJ2-7, with 8 bases matching TRBD1. The CDR3 runs 11 residues. Germline V gene lookup returns CDR1 MNHEY and CDR2 SVGEGT.

The CDR3 region is CATNRGGGNEQFF. The CDR3 DNA reads as TGTGCCACCAATCGGGGAGGAGGCAATGAGCAGTTCTTC. The chain is built from TRBV27 and TRBJ2-1; D is possibly TRBD2 (6 bases). This CDR3 region has 13 residues. CDR1 and CDR2 from the germline V gene are MNHEY and SMNVEV (reference sequence). Trimming took 10 bases from V and 6 from J, leaving 16 bases between them.

The J gene is TRBJ1-1, the V gene TRBV6-2 or TRBV6-3; possibly TRBD1 for D (6 bases). The germline V and J ends were trimmed by 4 bases and 3 bases, with 21 bases remaining between them. The CDR3 is 17 amino acids. Germline V gene sequence: CDR1 MNHEY, CDR2 SVGEGT. The CDR3 reads CASSWGSQGRADTEAFF. CDR3 sequence (DNA): TGTGCCAGCAGTTGGGGAAGTCAGGGGAGAGCGGACACTGAAGCTTTCTTT.

This chain links TRBV11-1 with TRBJ2-2; 7 bases are a match to TRBD1. Trimming removed 5 bases from V and 2 bases from J; junction bases left unmatched: 5. The CDR3 sequence is 15 residues long. Germline V gene data show CDR1 as SGHAT and CDR2 as FQDESV (reference sequence). The CDR3 DNA follows: TGTGCCAGCAGCCGACGACAGGGAAACACCGGGGAGCTGTTTTTT. Translation gives CASSRRQGNTGELFF.